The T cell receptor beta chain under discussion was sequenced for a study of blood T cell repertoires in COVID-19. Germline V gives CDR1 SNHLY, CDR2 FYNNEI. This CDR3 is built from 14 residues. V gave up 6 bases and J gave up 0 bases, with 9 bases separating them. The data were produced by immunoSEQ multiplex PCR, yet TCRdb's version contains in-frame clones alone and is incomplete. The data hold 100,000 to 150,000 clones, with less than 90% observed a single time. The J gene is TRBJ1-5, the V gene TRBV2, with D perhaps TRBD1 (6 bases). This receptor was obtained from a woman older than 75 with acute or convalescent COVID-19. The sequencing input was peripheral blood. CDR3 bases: TGTGCCAGCAGGGACAGAAATAGCAATCAGCCCCAGCATTTT. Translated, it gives CASRDRNSNQPQHF.